The present entry profiles one TCR beta chain with its context. This sample stems from a study of blood T cell repertoires in COVID-19. Study-level information: From T cells, B-cell-depleted T cells, or PBMCs came the material, which was cDNA or gDNA.

The germline V and J ends were trimmed by 5 bases and 10 bases, with 9 bases remaining between them. This CDR3 is built from 12 residues. CDR1 is MDHEN and CDR2 is SYDVKM in the germline V gene. Clones were sequenced by immunoSEQ multiplex PCR, and TCRdb holds only the in-frame ones, with some missing. Among 150,000 or so clones listed, approximately 80% were seen once. The cohort comprised adults aged about 18 to 100 years residing in approximately 25 US areas. Each participant's cohort was designated according to participant-reported clinical history. Sequences were obtained from PBMCs or T cells enriched from blood (not recorded which). The TCR originated in a woman in her forties or fifties who had recovered from COVID-19. This chain connects TRBV28 to TRBJ1-6; D might be TRBD1 (6 bases). The CDR3 loop reads CASSPGASPLHF. The CDR3 region has the DNA TGTGCCAGCAGTCCAGGGGCCTCACCCCTCCACTTT.